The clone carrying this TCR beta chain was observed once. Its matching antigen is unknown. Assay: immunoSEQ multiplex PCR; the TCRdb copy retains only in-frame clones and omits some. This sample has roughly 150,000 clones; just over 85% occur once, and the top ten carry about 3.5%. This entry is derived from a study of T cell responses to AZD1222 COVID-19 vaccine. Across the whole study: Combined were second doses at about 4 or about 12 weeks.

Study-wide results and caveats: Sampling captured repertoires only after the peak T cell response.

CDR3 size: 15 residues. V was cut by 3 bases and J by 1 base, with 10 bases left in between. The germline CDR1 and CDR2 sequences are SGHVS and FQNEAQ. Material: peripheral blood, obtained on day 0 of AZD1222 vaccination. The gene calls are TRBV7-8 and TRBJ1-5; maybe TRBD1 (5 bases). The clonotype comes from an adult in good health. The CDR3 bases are TGTGCCAGCAGCTTGGGGCGTGGGAGCAATCAGCCCCAGCATTTT. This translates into CASSLGRGSNQPQHF.